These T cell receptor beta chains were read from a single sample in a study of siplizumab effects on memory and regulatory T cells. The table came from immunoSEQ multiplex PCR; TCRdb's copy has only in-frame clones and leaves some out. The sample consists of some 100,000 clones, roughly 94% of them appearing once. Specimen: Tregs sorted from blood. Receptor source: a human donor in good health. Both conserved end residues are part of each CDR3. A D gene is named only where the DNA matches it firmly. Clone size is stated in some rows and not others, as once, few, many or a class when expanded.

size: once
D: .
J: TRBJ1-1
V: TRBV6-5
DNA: TGTGCCAGCAGTTACTCGGCGGGGACGGGCACTGAAGCTTTCTTT
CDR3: CASSYSAGTGTEAFF

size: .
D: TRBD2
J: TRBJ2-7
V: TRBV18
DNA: TGTGCCAGCTCACCTCTGGGTGGATACAGGACTAGCGGGAGGCACGAGCAGTACTTC
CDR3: CASSPLGGYRTSGRHEQYF

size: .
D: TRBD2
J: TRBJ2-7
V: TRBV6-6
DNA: TGTGCCAGCAGTTATCGAGGGACTAGCGGGAGCGAGCAGTACTTC
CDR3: CASSYRGTSGSEQYF

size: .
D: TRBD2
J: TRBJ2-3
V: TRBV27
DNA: TGTGCCAGCAGTTTACTAGGGACTAGCGGATCTAGCACAGATACGCAGTATTTT
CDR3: CASSLLGTSGSSTDTQYF

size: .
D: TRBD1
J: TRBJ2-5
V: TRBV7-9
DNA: TGTGCCAGCAGCCTAGGCGGGACAGGGAGTCAAGAGACCCAGTACTTC
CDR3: CASSLGGTGSQETQYF

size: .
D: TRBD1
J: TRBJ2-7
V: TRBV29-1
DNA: TGCAGCGCAAAACCGGGACAGGGGTATGGCTACGAGCAGTACTTC
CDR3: CSAKPGQGYGYEQYF

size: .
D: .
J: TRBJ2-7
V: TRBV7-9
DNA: TGTGCCAGCAGCTTGGGACGGGGGGCGGTCTACGAGCAGTACTTC
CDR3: CASSLGRGAVYEQYF

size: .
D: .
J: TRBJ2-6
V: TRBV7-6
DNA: TGTGCCAGCAGCTTAACGGGGGCCAACGTCCTGACTTTC
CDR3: CASSLTGANVLTF

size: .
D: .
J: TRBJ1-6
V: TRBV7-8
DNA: TGTGCCAGCAGCTTTTATAAGGGGCGCGGGAATTCACCCCTCCACTTT
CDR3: CASSFYKGRGNSPLHF

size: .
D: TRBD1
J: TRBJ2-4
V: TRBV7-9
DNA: TGTGCCAGCAGCGACCGGACAGGAGTAGCCAAAAACATTCAGTACTTC
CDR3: CASSDRTGVAKNIQYF

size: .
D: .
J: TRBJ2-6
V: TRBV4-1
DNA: TGCGCCAGCAGCCACCCTGCGACAGGTAGGGGCCCTGGGGCCAACGTCCTGACTTTC
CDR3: CASSHPATGRGPGANVLTF

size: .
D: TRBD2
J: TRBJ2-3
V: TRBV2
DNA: TGTGCCAGCAGGGGTAGCGGGAGGGGGACAGATACGCAGTATTTT
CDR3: CASRGSGRGTDTQYF

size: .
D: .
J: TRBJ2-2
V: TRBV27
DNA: TGTGCCAGCCGGTGGACACAAAACACCGGGGAGCTGTTTTTT
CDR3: CASRWTQNTGELFF

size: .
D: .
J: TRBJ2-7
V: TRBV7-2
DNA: TGTGCCAGCAGCTTAGCGCGCGACTACGAGCAGTACTTC
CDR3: CASSLARDYEQYF

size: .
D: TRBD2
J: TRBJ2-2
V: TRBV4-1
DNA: TGCGCCAGCAGCCCTAACGTAGGGAGGGGGAACACCGGGGAGCTGTTTTTT
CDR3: CASSPNVGRGNTGELFF

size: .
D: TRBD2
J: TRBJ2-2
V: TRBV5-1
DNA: TGCGCCAGCAGCCGGACTAGCGGGAGGACCGGGGAGCTGTTTTTT
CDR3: CASSRTSGRTGELFF

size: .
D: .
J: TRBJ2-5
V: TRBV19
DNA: TGTGCCAGTAGTACGGATCCGTGGGAGACCCAGTACTTC
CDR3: CASSTDPWETQYF

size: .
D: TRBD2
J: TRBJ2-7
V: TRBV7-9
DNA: TGTGCCAGCAGCTTAGAGCCGGGGGGGACTAGCAGGAGTCAGCAGTACTTC
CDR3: CASSLEPGGTSRSQQYF

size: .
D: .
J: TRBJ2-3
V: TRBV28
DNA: TGTGCCAGCAGTTTATTTGGAAGGTTCCCAGATACGCAGTATTTT
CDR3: CASSLFGRFPDTQYF

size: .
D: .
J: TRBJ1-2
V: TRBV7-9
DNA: TGTGCCAGCAGTCCCGGGCAAAACTATGGCTACACCTTC
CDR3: CASSPGQNYGYTF

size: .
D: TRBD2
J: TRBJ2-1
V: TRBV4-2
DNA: TGTGCCAGCAGCCAGGCCGGACTAGCGGGAGTTGAGCAGTTCTTC
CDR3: CASSQAGLAGVEQFF

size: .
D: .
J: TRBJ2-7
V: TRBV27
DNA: TGTGCCAGCAGTCTAGCCTTCGTTGGGGGGAAGTACGAGCAGTACTTC
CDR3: CASSLAFVGGKYEQYF

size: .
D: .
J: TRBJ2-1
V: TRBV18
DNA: TGTGCCAGCTCTCTCCGGGACACAGGCGAGCAGTTCTTC
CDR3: CASSLRDTGEQFF

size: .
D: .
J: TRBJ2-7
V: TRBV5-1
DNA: TGCGCCAGCAGCCTAAATCCCTCAGGGGGGACGGCTCGCTACGAGCAGTACTTC
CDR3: CASSLNPSGGTARYEQYF

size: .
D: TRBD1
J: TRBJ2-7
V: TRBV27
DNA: TGTGCCAGCAGTCTGGACAGGGGTCACGAGCAGTACTTC
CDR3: CASSLDRGHEQYF

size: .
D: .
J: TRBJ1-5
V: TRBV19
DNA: TGTGCCAGTAGGGCCCCCAGGTACAATCAGCCCCAGCATTTT
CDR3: CASRAPRYNQPQHF

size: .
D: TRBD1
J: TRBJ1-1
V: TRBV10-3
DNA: TGTGCCATCAGGGACAGGGGGCTTACAGATGGAACTGAAGCTTTCTTT
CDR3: CAIRDRGLTDGTEAFF

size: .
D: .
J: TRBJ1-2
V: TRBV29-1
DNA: TGCAGCGTTGAAGGGCAGGGCTCTCATGGCTACACCTTC
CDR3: CSVEGQGSHGYTF

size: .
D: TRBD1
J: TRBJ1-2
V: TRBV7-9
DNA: TGTGCCAGCAGCCAATCAGGGGGCTATGGCTACACCTTC
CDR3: CASSQSGGYGYTF

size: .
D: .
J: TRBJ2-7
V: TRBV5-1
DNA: TGCGCCAGCAGCTTGGTGGTCAACGAGCAGTACTTC
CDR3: CASSLVVNEQYF

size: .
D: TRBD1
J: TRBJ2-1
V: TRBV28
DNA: TGTGCCAGCCCACCGACAGGGATGAGCTTCGGTGAGCAGTTCTTC
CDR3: CASPPTGMSFGEQFF

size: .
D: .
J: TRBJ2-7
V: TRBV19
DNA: TGTGCCAGTAGTATACAGGGGAACGAGCAGTACTTC
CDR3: CASSIQGNEQYF

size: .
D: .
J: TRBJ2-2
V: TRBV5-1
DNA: TGCGCCAGCAGCTTTTGGCAAGACACCGGGGAGCTGTTTTTT
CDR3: CASSFWQDTGELFF

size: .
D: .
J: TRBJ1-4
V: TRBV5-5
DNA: TGTGCCAGCAGCCTTGCAACTAATGAAAAACTGTTTTTT
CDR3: CASSLATNEKLFF

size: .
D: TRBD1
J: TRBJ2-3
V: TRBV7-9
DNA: TGTGCCAGCAGCTTAGGGGACAGGGTTCGGACAGATACGCAGTATTTT
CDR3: CASSLGDRVRTDTQYF

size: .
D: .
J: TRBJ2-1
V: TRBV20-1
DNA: TGCAGTGTGCTTTTATATGAGCAGTTCTTC
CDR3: CSVLLYEQFF

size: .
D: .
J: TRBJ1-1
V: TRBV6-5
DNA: TGTGCCAGCAGCGAATGGGGGGTCACTGAAGCTTTCTTT
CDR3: CASSEWGVTEAFF

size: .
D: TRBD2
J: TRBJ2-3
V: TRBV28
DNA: TGTGCCAGCAGTTCTTCCGTGGGAGGGCTCGGGGATACGCAGTATTTT
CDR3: CASSSSVGGLGDTQYF

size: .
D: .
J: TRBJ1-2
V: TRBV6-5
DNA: TGTGCCAGCCGACACGTCGGCGTTGTATATGGCTACACCTTC
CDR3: CASRHVGVVYGYTF

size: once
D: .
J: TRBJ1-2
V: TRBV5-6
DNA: TGTGCCAGCGGCTTGGCCTTTGGGGTCCTTGGCTACACCTTC
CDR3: CASGLAFGVLGYTF

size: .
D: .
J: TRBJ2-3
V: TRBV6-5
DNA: TGTGCCTCATGCCGACAGGCAAGCACAGATACGCAGTATTTT
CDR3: CASCRQASTDTQYF

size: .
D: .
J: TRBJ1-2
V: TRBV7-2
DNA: TGTGCCAGCAGCCCAGGGACGGTTGGGGGCTACACCTTC
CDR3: CASSPGTVGGYTF

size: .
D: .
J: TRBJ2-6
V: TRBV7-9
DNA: TGTGCCAGCAGCTTAGGCTCCTCTGGGGCCAACGTCCTGACTTTC
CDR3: CASSLGSSGANVLTF

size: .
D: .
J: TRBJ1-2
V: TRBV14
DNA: TGTGCCAGCAGCCAAGGCTGGTATGGCTACACCTTC
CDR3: CASSQGWYGYTF

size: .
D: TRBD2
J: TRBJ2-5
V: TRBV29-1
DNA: TGCAGCGTTGATACTAGCGCGCAAGAGACCCAGTACTTC
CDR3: CSVDTSAQETQYF

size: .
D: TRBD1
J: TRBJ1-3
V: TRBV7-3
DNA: TGTGCCAGCAGCTTACTCGCCGGGACAGTGGGAAACACCATATATTTT
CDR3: CASSLLAGTVGNTIYF

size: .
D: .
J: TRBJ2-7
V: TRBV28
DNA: TGTGCCAGCAGTTTACCCTCCGTCGGCGAGCAGTACTTC
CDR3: CASSLPSVGEQYF

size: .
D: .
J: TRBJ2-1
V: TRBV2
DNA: TGTGCCAGCAGCATATGGCGACAGGACTACAATGAGCAGTTCTTC
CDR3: CASSIWRQDYNEQFF

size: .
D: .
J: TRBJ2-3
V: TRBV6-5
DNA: TGTGCCAGCAGTAGAGGCCAGTGGGATACGCAGTATTTT
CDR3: CASSRGQWDTQYF

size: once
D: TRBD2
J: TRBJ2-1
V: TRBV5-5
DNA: TGTGCCAGCAGCTCCCGACTAGCGGAAAACAATGAGCAGTTCTTC
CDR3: CASSSRLAENNEQFF

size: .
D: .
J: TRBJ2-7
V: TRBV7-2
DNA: TGTGCCAGCAGCTTAGTCCCAGATTTGAGGACCTACGAGCAGTACTTC
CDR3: CASSLVPDLRTYEQYF

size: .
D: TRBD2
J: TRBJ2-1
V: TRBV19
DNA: TGTGCCAGTAGTATCGGACTAGGAGGGTCCTACAATGAGCAGTTCTTC
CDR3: CASSIGLGGSYNEQFF

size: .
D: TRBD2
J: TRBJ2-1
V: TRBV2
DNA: TGTGCCACAACCCAGCGGGACTACAATGAGCAGTTCTTC
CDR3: CATTQRDYNEQFF

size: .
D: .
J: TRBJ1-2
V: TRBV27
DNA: TGTGCCAGCAGTTTAAGGGAGAACTATGGCTACACCTTC
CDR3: CASSLRENYGYTF

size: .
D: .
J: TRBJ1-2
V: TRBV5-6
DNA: TGTGCCAGCAGCTTGGCTGCGGGTCCTAACTATGGCTACACCTTC
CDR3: CASSLAAGPNYGYTF